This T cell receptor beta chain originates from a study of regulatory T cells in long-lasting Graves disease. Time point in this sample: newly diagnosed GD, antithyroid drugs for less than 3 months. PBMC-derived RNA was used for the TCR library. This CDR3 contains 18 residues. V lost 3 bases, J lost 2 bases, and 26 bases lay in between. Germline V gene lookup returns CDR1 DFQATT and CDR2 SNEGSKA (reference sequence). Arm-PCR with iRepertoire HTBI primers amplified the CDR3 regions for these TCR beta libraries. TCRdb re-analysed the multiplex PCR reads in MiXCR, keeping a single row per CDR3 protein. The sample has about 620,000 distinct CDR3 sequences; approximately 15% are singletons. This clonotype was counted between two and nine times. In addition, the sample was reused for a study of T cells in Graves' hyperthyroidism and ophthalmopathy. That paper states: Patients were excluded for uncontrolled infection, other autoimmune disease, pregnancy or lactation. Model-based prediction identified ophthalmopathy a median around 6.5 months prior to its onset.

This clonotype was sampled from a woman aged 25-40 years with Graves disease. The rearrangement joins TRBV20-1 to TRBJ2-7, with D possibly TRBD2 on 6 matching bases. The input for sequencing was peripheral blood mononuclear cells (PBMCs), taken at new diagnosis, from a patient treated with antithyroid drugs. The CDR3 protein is CSASPKFASEGRTYEQYF. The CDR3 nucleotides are TGCAGTGCTAGCCCGAAGTTCGCCTCGGAGGGGCGAACCTACGAGCAGTACTTC.